What follows are 11 T cell receptor beta chains derived from one specimen sequenced in a study of shared clonotypes between healthy human individuals (dated by TCRdb to between 2020 and 2021). Libraries came from the immunoSEQ multiplex PCR assay. In its TCRdb copy, this immuneACCESS table keeps in-frame sequences only and misses some clones. Where compared with another copy, unresolved V genes explain less than half of these, and the others have no known cause. The table for this sample lists about 770,000 clones; over 55% of them were counted only once. The biggest ten clones account for roughly 1.8% of the sample. Sequenced material: memory CD4+ T cells sorted from blood. The sample's cell subset or site label, in plain terms: CD45RA-negative fraction. Every receptor here comes from a woman aged 25 to 39 in good health.

CDR3: CSVPETSGSSYNEQFF. The CDR3 DNA reads TGCAGCGTTCCCGAAACTAGCGGGAGTTCCTACAATGAGCAGTTCTTC. V usage is TRBV29-1 and J usage is TRBJ2-1; 11 positions agree with TRBD2. After removal of 5 bases from V and 1 base from J, the junction contained 7 bases not matched to a gene. Germline-derived CDR1 and CDR2 are SQVTM and ANQGSEA. The CDR3 is made up of 16 amino acids.

V usage is TRBV27 and J usage is TRBJ1-2; a weak D match, TRBD1 (6 bases). The CDR3 is 14 residues long. Germline V gene sequence: CDR1 MNHEY, CDR2 SMNVEV (reference sequence). V was cut by 5 bases and J by 4 bases, with 14 bases left in between. The chain's CDR3 is CASSKQGFGYGYTF. The CDR3 DNA is TGTGCCAGCAGTAAGCAGGGGTTCGGCTATGGCTACACCTTC.

This clone was detected only a few times. The same CDR3 can be traced to other DNA sequences in this sample. The V gene is TRBV28, the J gene TRBJ1-3; D unresolved. CDR1 is MDHEN, CDR2 SYDVKM, per germline. Trimming removed 3 bases from V and 2 bases from J, with 2 bases in between. This CDR3 comprises 12 residues. The CDR3 loop is CASSFTGNTIYF. The CDR3, as DNA: TGTGCCAGCAGTTTTACTGGAAACACCATATATTTT.

This chain joins TRBV19 and TRBJ1-1, with D unclear. The germline V gene has CDR1 LNHDA and CDR2 SQIVND (reference sequence). With 4 bases removed from V and 1 base from J, the gap between germline ends came to 10 bases. The CDR3 is 14 residues long. The CDR3 loop is CASSRSGWNTEAFF. The CDR3 coding sequence is TGTGCCAGTAGTAGGTCAGGATGGAACACTGAAGCTTTCTTT.

The gene calls are TRBV10-2 and TRBJ2-7, with 7 bases lining up with TRBD1. The CDR3 runs 14 residues. The V segment lost 6 bases and the J segment 6 bases; nucleotides outside the gene matches: 11. Germline V gene sequence: CDR1 WSHSY, CDR2 SAAADI. The DNA of the CDR3 is TGCGCCAGCAGGGGCCTAGGGACAGCGTCCGAGCAGTACTTC. Protein sequence: CASRGLGTASEQYF.

The chain links TRBV2 to TRBJ2-7; 10 bases fit TRBD1. The CDR3 runs to 15 residues. The V gene's germline CDR1 is SNHLY and CDR2 FYNNEI. The ends lost 8 bases at V and 5 bases at J; junction bases unmatched: 12. The CDR3 DNA reads as TGTGCCAGCTCCTCGGAGGGACAGGGGATGAACGAGCAGTACTTC. Translated, it gives CASSSEGQGMNEQYF.

This chain links TRBV27 with TRBJ2-7; D possibly corresponds to TRBD2 (6 bases). Trimming removed 4 bases from V and 6 bases from J, with 7 bases in between. This CDR3 comprises 11 residues. Germline lookup yields CDR1 MNHEY and CDR2 SMNVEV (reference sequence). CDR3 DNA sequence: TGTGCCAGCAGTTGGGGAGGCGAGCAGTACTTC. This sequence encodes CASSWGGEQYF.

J is TRBJ1-1 and V is TRBV5-1; D is possibly TRBD1 (5 bases). V gave up 2 bases and J gave up 1 base, with 12 bases separating them. There are 15 residues in the CDR3. The germline V gene encodes CDR1 SGHRS and CDR2 YFSETQ. CDR3 in DNA: TGCGCCAGCAGCTTCCAGGGACCTCCGAACACTGAAGCTTTCTTT. Its translation is CASSFQGPPNTEAFF.

The chain is built from TRBV27 and TRBJ1-1; a possible D gene is TRBD1 (5 bases). The CDR3 loop spans 13 amino acids. The V gene lost 5 bases and the J gene lost 11 bases, with 18 bases spanning the gap. Per the germline V gene, CDR1 is MNHEY and CDR2 is SMNVEV (reference sequence). This CDR3 reads CASSKYSTGTAFF. The CDR3 nucleotides read TGTGCCAGCAGTAAATATTCAACGGGGACCGCTTTCTTT.

CDR3 region: CSVENPASGTEAFF. The CDR3 DNA sequence: TGCAGCGTTGAAAATCCCGCCTCGGGCACTGAAGCTTTCTTT. V gene TRBV29-1 combines with J gene TRBJ1-1; the D is unclear. V lost 2 bases, J lost 4 bases, and 14 bases lay in between. Germline CDR1 is SQVTM and CDR2 is ANQGSEA. The CDR3 has 14 amino acids.

In DNA form, the CDR3 reads TGTGCCAGCAGGGAACTAGCGGGGCCCCAAGAGACCCAGTACTTC. Protein sequence: CASRELAGPQETQYF. The chain couples TRBV2 to TRBJ2-5, with 10 bases identical to TRBD2. Germline V gene sequence: CDR1 SNHLY, CDR2 FYNNEI. V lost 6 bases, J lost 1 base, and 5 bases stayed unmatched. This CDR3 comprises 15 residues.